The 16 T cell receptor beta chains below come from one sample, sequenced in a study of regulatory T cells in long-lasting Graves disease. Combining iRepertoire HTBI primers with Arm-PCR of CDR3 regions, the authors built TCR beta libraries. TCRdb reanalysed the multiplex PCR reads using MiXCR and keeps one entry per CDR3 protein. Of 400,000 to 500,000 distinct CDR3 sequences listed, roughly 17% are singletons. Time point described: newly diagnosed GD, antithyroid drugs for less than 3 months. Construction of the TCR library relied on RNA isolated from PBMCs. The sample was also linked to a second study, of T cells in Graves' hyperthyroidism and ophthalmopathy.

The source was peripheral blood mononuclear cells (PBMCs), collected at new diagnosis, from a patient treated with antithyroid drugs. The receptors shown here come from a woman younger than 30 with Graves disease.

This clonotype was counted many times. CDR3 in DNA: TGTGCCAGCAACAGGGGCGCGGAGACCCAGTACTTC. Protein sequence: CASNRGAETQYF. The chain recombines TRBV28 with TRBJ2-5, with 7 positions matching TRBD1. Germline V gene data show CDR1 as MDHEN and CDR2 as SYDVKM. V was pared by 7 bases and J by 5 bases, with 4 bases of the junction left unmatched. There are 12 residues in the CDR3.

This clonotype has at least ten counts. CDR3 loop: CASNRDTSYEQYF. CDR3 DNA: TGTGCCAGCAACCGGGACACTTCCTACGAGCAGTACTTC. This chain uses TRBV12-3 or TRBV12-4 with TRBJ2-7, with D maybe TRBD1 (6 bases). The CDR3 sequence is 13 residues long. Trimming removed 7 bases at V and 1 base at J, with 11 bases between.

This clonotype was picked up many times. The chain recombines TRBV20-1 with TRBJ2-7; D may be TRBD1 or TRBD2 (6 bases each). The V end was cut by 3 bases, the J end by 4 bases, with 16 bases between. Germline assignment: CDR1 DFQATT and CDR2 SNEGSKA (reference sequence). There are 14 residues in the CDR3. The CDR3 coding sequence is TGCAGTGCTAGTGGGGGGCTCTCGCCTTACGAGCAGTACTTC. Protein: CSASGGLSPYEQYF.

This clonotype has only a few counts. The V call is TRBV10-3, the J call TRBJ1-6; tentatively, D is TRBD1 (6 bases). This CDR3 has 13 residues. Germline values: CDR1 ENHRY, CDR2 SYGVKD. Deletions cut 7 bases from V and 8 bases from J, with 12 bases between. The CDR3 bases are TGTGCCATCAAACAGGGTACTGATTCACCCCTCCACTTT. Translating it yields CAIKQGTDSPLHF.

The chain carries TRBV11-1 and TRBJ2-6, with TRBD1 matching 9 bases. This CDR3 region has 14 residues. V was pared by 4 bases and J by 12 bases, with 7 bases of the junction left unmatched. The V gene's germline CDR1 is SGHAT and CDR2 FQDESV (reference sequence). The CDR3 loop reads CASSSGTGIVVLTF. The CDR3 DNA reads as TGTGCCAGCAGCTCCGGGACAGGGATCGTCGTCCTGACTTTC. The entire variable domain, with the rest obtained from reference TRBV11-1 and TRBJ2-6, is as follows: EAEVAQSPRYKITEKSQAVAFWCDPISGHATLYWYRQILGQGPELLVQFQDESVVDDSQLPKDRFSAERLKGVDSTLKIQPAELGDSAMYLCASSSGTGIVVLTFGAGSRLTVL.

The chain is built from TRBV7-2 and TRBJ2-2, with 9 positions matching TRBD1. Per germline, CDR1 SGHTA and CDR2 FQGNSA. The CDR3 covers 14 residues. V shed 10 bases and J 0 bases; nucleotides not matched to a gene: 3. The CDR3 DNA reads TGTGCCACCGGACAGGGGCCGAACACCGGGGAGCTGTTTTTT. This codes for CATGQGPNTGELFF.

This clonotype has a count of ten or more. The chain carries TRBV6-1 and TRBJ1-2; possible D gene TRBD1, 6 bases. Germline lookup yields CDR1 MNHNS and CDR2 SASEGT. This CDR3 has 14 amino acids. V lost 3 bases, J lost 4 bases, and 12 bases lay in between. CDR3: CASSEAGERYGYTF. For the CDR3, the DNA is TGTGCCAGCAGTGAGGCAGGGGAGCGCTATGGCTACACCTTC.

The CDR3 sequence: CASSFSRAGRATNEKLFF. CDR3 nucleotide sequence: TGTGCCAGCAGTTTCAGTAGGGCAGGGAGGGCAACTAATGAAAAACTGTTTTTT. The chain uses TRBV27 and TRBJ1-4; D perhaps matches TRBD1 (5 bases). The CDR3 is made up of 18 amino acids. V lost 3 bases and J 0 bases, leaving 17 bases between the germline ends. Per germline, CDR1 MNHEY and CDR2 SMNVEV (reference sequence).

This clonotype has a count of ten or more. The genes are TRBV20-1 and TRBJ2-1; TRBD2 matches at 12 bases. Germline V gene sequence: CDR1 DFQATT, CDR2 SNEGSKA (reference sequence). V shed 2 bases, J shed 6 bases, and the junction held 5 bases outside the gene matches. This CDR3 has 15 amino acids. CDR3 DNA: TGCAGTGCTAGATCTAGCGGGAGGGCCGGCAATGAGCAGTTCTTC. It encodes CSARSSGRAGNEQFF.

This clonotype has a handful of counts. The chain joins TRBV19 to TRBJ2-2; TRBD1 aligns across 7 bases. The germline V gene encodes CDR1 LNHDA and CDR2 SQIVND (reference sequence). Germline trimming cut 5 bases from V and 2 bases from J; bases unmatched to any gene: 5. CDR3 length: 15 amino acids. CDR3 in amino acids: CASSRQGVNTGELFF. Here the CDR3 DNA reads TGTGCCAGTAGTCGTCAGGGGGTAAACACCGGGGAGCTGTTTTTT.

Note on this clonotype: A much bigger clone sits one base away, suggesting this may be a read error. The V call is TRBV7-2, the J call TRBJ2-1, with 10 bases fitting TRBD2. The CDR3 sequence is 15 residues long. The germline V gene encodes CDR1 SGHTA and CDR2 FQGNSA. The DNA of the CDR3 is TGCGCCAGCAGCACGCGGACTAGCGGATACAATGAGCAGTTCTTC. Translation: CASSTRTSGYNEQFF.

At least ten counts were recorded for this clonotype. This chain uses TRBV7-2 with TRBJ2-7; no firm D call. CDR1 and CDR2 (germline): SGHTA, FQGNSA. The germline V and J ends were trimmed by 3 bases and 2 bases, with 8 bases remaining between them. This CDR3 has 13 residues. The CDR3 bases are TGTGCCAGCAGCTTTCCCATCGCCTACGAGCAGTACTTC. This codes for CASSFPIAYEQYF.

The chain joins TRBV3-1 to TRBJ2-2; D possibly corresponds to TRBD1 (5 bases). Germline-derived CDR1 and CDR2 are LGHDT and YNNKEL (reference sequence). V gave up 4 bases and J gave up 7 bases, with 16 bases separating them. There are 15 residues in the CDR3. CDR3 amino acids: CASSLIPPGLGELFF. CDR3 DNA: TGTGCCAGCAGCCTAATACCCCCAGGGCTCGGGGAGCTGTTTTTT.

This clonotype was found a few times. The chain couples TRBV12-3 or TRBV12-4 to TRBJ1-1; 9 bases match TRBD1. The CDR3 has 16 residues. J lost 4 bases, V lost 6 bases, and 12 bases had no gene match. The CDR3 bases are TGTGCCAGCAGATTGACAGGGGGAGTGAGGTTCACTGAAGCTTTCTTT. Residues: CASRLTGGVRFTEAFF.

At least ten counts were recorded for this clonotype. The chain combines TRBV24-1 with TRBJ2-2; the D gene is possibly TRBD1 (6 bases). This CDR3 is 13 amino acids long. V lost 8 bases and J lost 3, with 9 bases in between. The germline gives CDR1 KGHDR, CDR2 SFDVKD. The CDR3 bases are TGTGCCACCAACAGGGCAGACACCGGGGAGCTGTTTTTT. It encodes CATNRADTGELFF.

This clonotype was found many times. V gene TRBV6-5 combines with J gene TRBJ2-7; D perhaps matches TRBD1 (6 bases). Germline CDR1 MNHEY, CDR2 SVGAGI. This CDR3 region has 14 residues. Trimming took 4 bases from V and 1 from J, leaving 11 bases between them. CDR3 nucleotides: TGTGCCAGCAGTTCTAGGACAGTTTCCTACGAGCAGTACTTC. The encoded protein is CASSSRTVSYEQYF.